The rows below give T cell receptor beta chains drawn from one sample of a study of technical replicates of blood from a handful of donors. TCRdb's table, derived via immunoSEQ multiplex PCR, lists solely in-frame clones and lacks some. In the table there are roughly 85,000 clones, nearly 95% of which are singletons. Sequencing input: T cells isolated from PBMCs. The receptors stem from a human donor in good health. The CDR3 runs from the conserved cysteine through the conserved F or W. The D gene is left open where the match is weak. The size of a clone is reported for some rows only, either as once, few or many, or as a class for expanded clones.

J | D | size | V | DNA | CDR3
TRBJ1-4 | . | . | TRBV28 | TGTGCCAGCAGTTTCGGTCTTGGTGAAAAACTGTTTTTT | CASSFGLGEKLFF
TRBJ1-2 | TRBD1 | . | TRBV30 | TGTGCCTGGAGTACAGGGGACTATGGCTACACCTTC | CAWSTGDYGYTF
TRBJ1-6 | . | . | TRBV6-5 | TGTGCCAGCAGTCCCCGGGACACAAATTCACCCCTCCACTTT | CASSPRDTNSPLHF
TRBJ1-4 | . | once | TRBV4-2 | TGTGCCAGCAATTCTCCACGGGGTAATGAAAAACTGTTTTTT | CASNSPRGNEKLFF
TRBJ2-7 | TRBD1 | . | TRBV5-1 | TGCGCCAGCAGCTTGGTTGGGACAGGAGCCTACGAGCAGTACTTC | CASSLVGTGAYEQYF
TRBJ1-1 | . | . | TRBV5-4 | TGTGCCAGCAGCCCCCTAGGTGCGCGGAACACTGAAGCTTTCTTT | CASSPLGARNTEAFF
TRBJ2-7 | TRBD1 | . | TRBV7-9 | TGTGCCAGCACGGGACAGGGGGTGACCTACGAGCAGTACTTC | CASTGQGVTYEQYF
TRBJ2-7 | . | . | TRBV15 | TGTGCCACCAGCAGTCGGACCGGGAGAGTTACCTACGAGCAGTACTTC | CATSSRTGRVTYEQYF
TRBJ2-1 | . | . | TRBV6-1 | TGTGCCAGCAGTGAATTGTCCCGGGGAGTACACAATGAGCAGTTCTTC | CASSELSRGVHNEQFF
TRBJ2-5 | TRBD2 | . | TRBV27 | TGTGCCAGCAGTCCCCGACTAGCGGTGCCGCCCCAGTACTTC | CASSPRLAVPPQYF
TRBJ2-7 | TRBD1 | . | TRBV7-9 | TGTGCCAGCAGCTTAGCGGGACAGAGAAACTCCTACGAGCAGTACTTC | CASSLAGQRNSYEQYF
TRBJ2-7 | . | . | TRBV7-9 | TGTGCCAGCAGCTTATCCCACCCCGAGGGTACCTACGAGCAGTACTTC | CASSLSHPEGTYEQYF
TRBJ2-7 | TRBD1 | . | TRBV19 | TGTGCCAGTAGTATAGATCCGGGACAGGCAATTAGCTCCTACGAGCAGTACTTC | CASSIDPGQAISSYEQYF
TRBJ2-7 | TRBD2 | once | TRBV5-4 | TGTGCCAGCAGCCCCGAAGGACTAGCGGGGACATACGAGCAGTACTTC | CASSPEGLAGTYEQYF
TRBJ1-3 | . | . | TRBV27 | TGTGCCAGCAGGCCGGCGGGGGGAAACACCATATATTTT | CASRPAGGNTIYF
TRBJ1-3 | . | once | TRBV4-1 | TGCGCCAGCAGCCAACTACAGGGCGTCGGAAACACCATATATTTT | CASSQLQGVGNTIYF
TRBJ1-1 | . | . | TRBV19 | TGTGCCAGTACCCCATCCAGGGGAATAACTGAAGCTTTCTTT | CASTPSRGITEAFF
TRBJ2-3 | TRBD1 | . | TRBV7-6 | TGTGCCAGCAGCCCGGACAGGTCAGGAGATACGCAGTATTTT | CASSPDRSGDTQYF
TRBJ2-2 | . | once | TRBV25-1 | TGTGCCAGCAGCGAGCAGACACCGAACACCGGGGAGCTGTTTTTT | CASSEQTPNTGELFF
TRBJ2-1 | TRBD2 | . | TRBV6-4 | TGTGCCAGCAGCGAACTAGCGGGGGTAGGGAATGAGCAGTTCTTC | CASSELAGVGNEQFF
TRBJ2-7 | TRBD2 | . | TRBV27 | TGTGCCAGCAGTCCCCTGGGGGGGTCCTACGAGCAGTACTTC | CASSPLGGSYEQYF
TRBJ2-7 | TRBD1 | . | TRBV4-1 | TGCGCCAGCAGCCAAGTCGGGACAGTCTACGAGCAGTACTTC | CASSQVGTVYEQYF
TRBJ1-1 | . | . | TRBV4-1 | TGCGCCAGCAGCCACCGCAGTGCGGGAGGGGGCACTGAAGCTTTCTTT | CASSHRSAGGGTEAFF
TRBJ2-1 | . | . | TRBV5-1 | TGCGCCAGCAGCTTGGCCGCGGCCTTCGTCGGCAATGAGCAGTTCTTC | CASSLAAAFVGNEQFF
TRBJ1-3 | TRBD1 | . | TRBV30 | TGTGCCTGGAGCAGGACAGGGCTCTCTGGAAACACCATATATTTT | CAWSRTGLSGNTIYF
TRBJ1-1 | . | . | TRBV30 | TGTGCCTGGAGTGATCAAGCGGGGAGGTTGAACACTGAAGCTTTCTTT | CAWSDQAGRLNTEAFF
TRBJ2-7 | . | . | TRBV6-1 | TGTGCCAGCAGTGAACTCAGGGTGAAGTACTTC | CASSELRVKYF
TRBJ2-7 | . | . | TRBV5-4 | TGTGCCAGCAGCTTAGACCGGGTCACCTACGAGCAGTACTTC | CASSLDRVTYEQYF
TRBJ2-2 | . | . | TRBV5-1 | TGCGCCAGCAGCTCACCGGGAGTGACCGGGGAGCTGTTTTTT | CASSSPGVTGELFF
TRBJ2-7 | . | . | TRBV27 | TGTGCCAGCAGTTCGGGATTCGAGGTCCTGGGCTACGAGCAGTACTTC | CASSSGFEVLGYEQYF
TRBJ2-1 | TRBD1 | . | TRBV18 | TGTGCCAGCTCACCACCAGGACAGGGTATCCACAATGAGCAGTTCTTC | CASSPPGQGIHNEQFF
TRBJ1-5 | TRBD1 | . | TRBV15 | TGTGCCACCAGCAGAGATTCAAACACCGGGACAGGCAATCAGCCCCAGCATTTT | CATSRDSNTGTGNQPQHF
TRBJ2-7 | . | . | TRBV27 | TGTGCCAGCAGTTTTAGTGAGTCCTACGAGCAGTACTTC | CASSFSESYEQYF
TRBJ1-1 | . | . | TRBV2 | TGTGCCAGCAGTGGGGGACTCGGATATAGCACTGAAGCTTTCTTT | CASSGGLGYSTEAFF
TRBJ2-1 | . | . | TRBV9 | TGTGCCAGCAGCGTAGCTACTCGGAGCAATGAGCAGTTCTTC | CASSVATRSNEQFF
TRBJ2-7 | TRBD1 | . | TRBV6-5 | TGTGCCAGCAAATCGGGACAGGGGGAGCAGTACTTC | CASKSGQGEQYF
TRBJ2-7 | TRBD2 | . | TRBV27 | TGTGCCAGCAGTTTTGCGGGAGCGTGGGGCGAGCAGTACTTC | CASSFAGAWGEQYF
TRBJ2-7 | . | . | TRBV5-6 | TGTGCCAGCAGCTTGGGCTCCTACTCCTACGAGCAGTACTTC | CASSLGSYSYEQYF
TRBJ1-2 | . | . | TRBV6-6 | TGTGCCAGCAGTTCCCAGGGGCTTCGAGCCTATGGCTACACCTTC | CASSSQGLRAYGYTF
TRBJ1-1 | TRBD1 | . | TRBV15 | TGTGCCACCAGCAGAGGCTGGGACAGGGGGACTGAAGCTTTCTTT | CATSRGWDRGTEAFF
TRBJ2-1 | . | . | TRBV28 | TGTGCCATTCGTCCAGGTACCCTCTTTGACCCCTACAATGAGCAGTTCTTC | CAIRPGTLFDPYNEQFF
TRBJ2-1 | . | once | TRBV6-6 | TGTGCCAGCAGTTACGCGGGACGGAACTACAATGAGCAGTTCTTC | CASSYAGRNYNEQFF
TRBJ2-2 | TRBD1 | . | TRBV6-5 | TGTGCCAGCAGTCACGGACAGGGGAACACCGGGGAGCTGTTTTTT | CASSHGQGNTGELFF
TRBJ2-1 | TRBD2 | . | TRBV5-6 | TGTGCCAGCAGCTCTAGGAGTAGCGGGGTAAATGAGCAGTTCTTC | CASSSRSSGVNEQFF
TRBJ1-3 | . | once | TRBV18 | TGTGCCAGCTCACCACCTCGAGCAGGGTACCTCTCTGGAAACACCATATATTTT | CASSPPRAGYLSGNTIYF
TRBJ2-3 | TRBD2 | . | TRBV10-3 | TGTGCCATCAGTGATGGACTAGCGGGGGGAGTTACAGATACGCAGTATTTT | CAISDGLAGGVTDTQYF
TRBJ2-3 | . | . | TRBV19 | TGTGCCAGTAGTCCCAGGGGAGATACGCAGTATTTT | CASSPRGDTQYF
TRBJ2-1 | . | . | TRBV7-9 | TGTGCCAGCAGCTTAATCACCCAGGAAGAGAGGCAGTTCTTC | CASSLITQEERQFF
TRBJ2-3 | TRBD2 | . | TRBV9 | TGTGCCAGCAGCGCATGGGAGGGGCCTAGCACAGATACGCAGTATTTT | CASSAWEGPSTDTQYF
TRBJ1-2 | . | once | TRBV6-1 | TGTGCCAGCACCGAGCCCGGTGCTAACTATGGCTACACCTTC | CASTEPGANYGYTF
TRBJ1-1 | . | few | TRBV5-1 | TGCGCCAGCGGTTCTAGGGGATCGGAAGCTTTCTTT | CASGSRGSEAFF
TRBJ2-7 | . | . | TRBV28 | TGTGCCAGCAGTTATACTAGTATCCTGGACGAGCAGTACTTC | CASSYTSILDEQYF
TRBJ1-4 | TRBD1 | once | TRBV5-1 | TGCGCCAGCAGCCCGTTCCAGGGGGCGTTTTTAACTAATGAAAAACTGTTTTTT | CASSPFQGAFLTNEKLFF
TRBJ2-3 | . | . | TRBV12-5 | TGTGCTAGTGGTTTGGTACGTTCAGGGGTTTTCGGCACAGATACGCAGTATTTT | CASGLVRSGVFGTDTQYF
TRBJ2-2 | TRBD1 | . | TRBV29-1 | TGCAGCGTCGAAGGGACAGGTGGAAGTGGTGGGGCCGGGGAGCTGTTTTTT | CSVEGTGGSGGAGELFF
TRBJ1-2 | TRBD1 | . | TRBV6-5 | TGTGCCAGCAGTTCCCCCCCGGACAGGGGCGGAGGCTACACCTTC | CASSSPPDRGGGYTF
TRBJ2-5 | TRBD2 | . | TRBV27 | TGTGCCAGCAGTTTATGGGGGAGAGTGGGCGGGGGGCAAGAGACCCAGTACTTC | CASSLWGRVGGGQETQYF
TRBJ2-3 | TRBD2 | . | TRBV6-4 | TGTGCCAGCAGCGAAGGGACTAGCGGCACAGATACGCAGTATTTT | CASSEGTSGTDTQYF
TRBJ2-1 | TRBD2 | . | TRBV6-1 | TGTGCCAGCCAGTCGGGGAGGGACGGTGAGCAGTTCTTC | CASQSGRDGEQFF